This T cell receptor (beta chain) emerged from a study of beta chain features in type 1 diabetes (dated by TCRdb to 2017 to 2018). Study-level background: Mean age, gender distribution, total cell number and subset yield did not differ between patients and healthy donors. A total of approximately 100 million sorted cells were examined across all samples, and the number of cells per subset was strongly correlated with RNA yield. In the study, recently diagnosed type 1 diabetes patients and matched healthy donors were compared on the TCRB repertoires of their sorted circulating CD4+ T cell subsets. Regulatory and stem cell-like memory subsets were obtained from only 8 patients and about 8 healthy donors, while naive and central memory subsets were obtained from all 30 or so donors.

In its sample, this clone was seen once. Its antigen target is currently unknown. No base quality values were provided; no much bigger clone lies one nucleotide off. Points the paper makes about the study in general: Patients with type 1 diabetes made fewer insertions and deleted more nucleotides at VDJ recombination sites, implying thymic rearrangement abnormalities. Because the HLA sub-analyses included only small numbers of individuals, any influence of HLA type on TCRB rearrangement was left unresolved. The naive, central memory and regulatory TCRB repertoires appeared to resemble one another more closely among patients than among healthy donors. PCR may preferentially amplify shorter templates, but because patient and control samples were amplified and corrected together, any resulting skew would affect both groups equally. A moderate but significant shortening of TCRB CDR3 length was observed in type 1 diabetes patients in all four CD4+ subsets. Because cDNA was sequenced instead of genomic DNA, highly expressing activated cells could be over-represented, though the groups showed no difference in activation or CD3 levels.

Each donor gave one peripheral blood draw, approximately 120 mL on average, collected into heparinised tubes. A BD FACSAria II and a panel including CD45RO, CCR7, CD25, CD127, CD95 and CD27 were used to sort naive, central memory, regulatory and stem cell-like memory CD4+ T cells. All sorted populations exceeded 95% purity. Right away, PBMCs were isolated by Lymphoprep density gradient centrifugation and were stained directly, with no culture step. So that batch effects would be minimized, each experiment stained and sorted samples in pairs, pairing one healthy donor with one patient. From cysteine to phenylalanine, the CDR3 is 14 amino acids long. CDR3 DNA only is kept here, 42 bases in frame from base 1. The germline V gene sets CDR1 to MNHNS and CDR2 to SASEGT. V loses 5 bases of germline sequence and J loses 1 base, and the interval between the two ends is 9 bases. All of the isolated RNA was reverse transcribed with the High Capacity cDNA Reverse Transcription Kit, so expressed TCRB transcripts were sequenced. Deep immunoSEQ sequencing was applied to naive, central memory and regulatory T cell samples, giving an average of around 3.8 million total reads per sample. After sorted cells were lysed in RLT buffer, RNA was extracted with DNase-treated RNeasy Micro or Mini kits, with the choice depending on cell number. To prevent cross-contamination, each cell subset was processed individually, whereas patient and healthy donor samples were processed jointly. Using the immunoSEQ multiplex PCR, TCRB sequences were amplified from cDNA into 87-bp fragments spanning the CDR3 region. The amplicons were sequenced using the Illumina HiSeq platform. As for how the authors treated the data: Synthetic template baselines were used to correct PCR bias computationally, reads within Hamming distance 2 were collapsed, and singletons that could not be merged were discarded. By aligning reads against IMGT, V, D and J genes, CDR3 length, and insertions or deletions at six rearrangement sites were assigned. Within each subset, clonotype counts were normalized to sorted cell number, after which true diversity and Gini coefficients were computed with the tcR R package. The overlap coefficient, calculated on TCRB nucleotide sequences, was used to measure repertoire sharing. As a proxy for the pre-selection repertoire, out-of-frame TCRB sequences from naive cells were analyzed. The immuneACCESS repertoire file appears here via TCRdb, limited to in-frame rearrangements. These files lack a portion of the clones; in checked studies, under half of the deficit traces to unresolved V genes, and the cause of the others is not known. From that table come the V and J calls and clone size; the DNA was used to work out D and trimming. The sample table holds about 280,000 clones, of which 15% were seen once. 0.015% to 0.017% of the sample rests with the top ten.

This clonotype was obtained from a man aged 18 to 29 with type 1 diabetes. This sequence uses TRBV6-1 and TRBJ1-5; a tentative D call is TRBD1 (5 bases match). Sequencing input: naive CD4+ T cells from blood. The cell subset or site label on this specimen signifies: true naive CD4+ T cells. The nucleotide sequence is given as TGTGCCAGCAGTAGCCAGGGAAGCAATCAGCCCCAGCATTTT. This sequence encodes CASSSQGSNQPQHF.